A selection of T cell receptor beta chains follows, all from one sample in a study of shared clonotypes between healthy human individuals. Data came from immunoSEQ multiplex PCR; TCRdb stores just in-frame clones and leaves some out. There are over a million clones in the sample; over 95% occur only once, and 1.2% lies in the top ten. Sequenced material: naive CD4+ T cells sorted from blood. Source of these receptors: a man aged 25 to 45 in good health. Each CDR3 is given without its conserved first and last residue. A D gene is named only where the DNA matches it firmly.

j_gene	d_gene	v_gene	len	CDR3aa
TRBJ1-1	-	TRBV20-1	8	SVRGPVAF
TRBJ1-3	TRBD1	TRBV7-8	13	ASSLGLRRGGQVK
TRBJ1-2	TRBD1	TRBV9	12	ASSRGQGDYGYT
TRBJ1-1	-	TRBV14	13	ASSLDWGPYTEAF
TRBJ1-2	-	TRBV6-6	13	AILQRGGPTYGYT
TRBJ1-2	TRBD1	TRBV10-2	17	ASSDGTGGLLVANYGYT
TRBJ1-5	-	TRBV28	10	ASRDGNQPQH
TRBJ1-2	-	TRBV28	11	ASSLLGSYGYT
TRBJ2-2	TRBD2	TRBV7-2	14	ASSLARTSGFGELF
TRBJ2-7	-	TRBV9	12	ASSVDTPPGEQY
TRBJ2-3	TRBD2	TRBV5-6	15	ASSPRTSGRASDTQY
TRBJ1-2	TRBD1	TRBV18	20	ASSPPINGSRQGAVRRYGYT
TRBJ2-3	-	TRBV11-2	13	ASSPGERRTDTQY
TRBJ1-1	-	TRBV15	12	ATSRPGQNTEAF
TRBJ2-3	-	TRBV6-6	13	ASSFSGLYQDTQY
TRBJ2-1	-	TRBV29-1	10	SVTGPVDEQF
TRBJ2-7	TRBD2	TRBV5-4	14	ASSLELAGSSYEQY
TRBJ1-4	TRBD1	TRBV4-1	16	ASSHHKGAGTGVEKLF
TRBJ2-7	-	TRBV14	11	ASSQAITAGQY
TRBJ2-7	-	TRBV6-1	12	ASSAAPSSYEQY
TRBJ2-3	-	TRBV19	14	ASSPGWDTRTDTQY
TRBJ1-2	-	TRBV2	13	ASSGRNRENYGYT
TRBJ2-1	-	TRBV4-1	9	ASSQRDEQF
TRBJ2-3	TRBD2	TRBV15	13	ATSRDPLAEDTQY
TRBJ2-1	TRBD1	TRBV28	14	ASSSKLRDRGREQF
TRBJ2-1	-	TRBV6-5	9	ASTRRNEQF
TRBJ2-5	-	TRBV9	13	ASSAYSKVGQTQY
TRBJ1-2	-	TRBV6-1	11	ASRRAGAGGYT
TRBJ2-7	TRBD1	TRBV29-1	10	SVRTGAYEQY
TRBJ2-7	-	TRBV5-4	13	ASSQPSSGAYEQY
TRBJ1-1	-	TRBV9	11	ASSVVQRTEAF
TRBJ2-7	TRBD1	TRBV7-8	13	ASSLRTGGYDEQY
TRBJ2-5	TRBD2	TRBV9	14	ASSARAGGPGETQY
TRBJ1-5	TRBD1	TRBV7-8	14	ASSPGTGLDNQPQH
TRBJ1-1	-	TRBV18	10	ASSLKNAEAF
TRBJ2-1	TRBD2	TRBV7-9	15	ASSLAQTSGIYNEQF